The T cell receptor (beta chain) under discussion was sequenced for a study of blood T cell repertoires in COVID-19. Study-wide background: Spain, Italy and the United States supplied samples that represented acute and convalescent COVID-19. In each case, the material was cDNA or gDNA derived from T cells, B-cell-depleted T cells, or PBMCs.

J gave up 6 bases and V 8 bases, and 9 bases lay outside the gene matches. This CDR3 is 13 amino acids long. The germline V gene encodes CDR1 LNHDA and CDR2 SQIVND (reference sequence). In the authors' workflow: Researchers report that nucleated cell counts were estimated from reference gene primer amplification. Only in-frame clones appear in the TCRdb table, and some are missing; sequencing was by immunoSEQ multiplex PCR. V and J calls and clone size are copied from that table; D and trimming were computed from the DNA. The sample consists of just under 150,000 clones, more than 75% of them appearing once.

Sequenced sample: peripheral blood. This receptor was identified in a woman aged 45 to 65 with active or convalescent COVID-19. This chain joins TRBV19 and TRBJ1-1; 7 bases are shared with TRBD1. The DNA of the CDR3 is TGTGCCAGTTCACAGGGGAGTGGGTCTGAAGCTTTCTTT. Protein: CASSQGSGSEAFF. The full variable domain, with the rest looked up from reference TRBV19 and TRBJ1-1, is DGGITQSPKYLFRKEGQNVTLSCEQNLNHDAMYWYRQDPGQGLRLIYYSQIVNDFQKGDIAEGYSVSREKKESFPLTVTSAQKNPTAFYLCASSQGSGSEAFFGQGTRLTVV.